Shown below are 10 T cell receptor beta chains from a single sample sequenced in a study of CD8 T cells in Susac syndrome. RNA amounts of about 0.5 to 1 ug underwent reverse transcription with random hexamers. One entry per CDR3 protein, called by TCRdb with MiXCR from the immunoSEQ multiplex PCR reads. The sample has under 200,000 distinct CDR3 sequences; 95% are singletons. The sample was CD4+ T cells from PBMCs. The receptors were gathered from a human donor in good health.

The V and J genes are TRBV14 and TRBJ1-4; D not certain. With 0 bases removed from V and 11 bases from J, the gap between germline ends came to 4 bases. Germline CDR1 reads SGHDN; CDR2 reads FVKESK. CDR3 length equals 11 residues. In nucleotides, the CDR3 is TGTGCCAGCAGCCAAGAGCGGAAACTGTTTTTT. Translating gives CASSQERKLFF. Looking up the rest from reference TRBV14 and TRBJ1-4 gives the full variable domain: EAGVTQFPSHSVIEKGQTVTLRCDPISGHDNLYWYRRVMGKEIKFLLHFVKESKQDESGMPNNRFLAERTGGTYSTLKVQPAELEDSGVYFCASSQERKLFFGSGTQLSVL.

V is TRBV4-3 and J is TRBJ1-2; D unclear. The V end lost 8 bases, the J end lost 7 bases, and 14 bases lay between the germline ends. The CDR3 is made up of 12 amino acids. Germline assignment: CDR1 LGHNA and CDR2 YSLEER. The CDR3 nucleotides read TGCGCCAGCCGGCGTATGGGAGGTGGCTACACCTTC. It codes for CASRRMGGGYTF.

CDR3 DNA: TGTGCCAGCAGTGATGGCAGTAGCTCCTACGAGCAGTACGTC. Its protein is CASSDGSSSYEQYV. The chain is built from TRBV28 and TRBJ2-7; unclear D gene. This CDR3 has 14 amino acids. The germline V and J ends were trimmed by 5 bases and 0 bases, with 11 bases remaining between them. Per the germline V gene, CDR1 is MDHEN and CDR2 is SYDVKM.

CDR3 sequence (DNA): TGTGCCAGCAGTTTACAGGACTCCAGCACAGATACGCAGTATTTT. Its translation is CASSLQDSSTDTQYF. The J gene is TRBJ2-3, the V gene TRBV27; D possibly corresponds to TRBD2 (5 bases). This CDR3 spans 15 amino acids. From germline, CDR1 is MNHEY and CDR2 SMNVEV (reference sequence). V shed 2 bases and J shed 0 bases, with 9 bases lying between them.

The chain is built from TRBV12-3 or TRBV12-4 and TRBJ1-4; no reliable D call. With 5 bases removed from V and 7 bases from J, the gap between germline ends came to 14 bases. The length of the CDR3 is 14 residues. The CDR3 coding sequence is TGTGCCAGCAGTCCAGACGCTGGACCTGAAAAACTGTTTTTT. It translates to CASSPDAGPEKLFF.

This clonotype was observed once. CDR3: CASSVAAQDTEAFF. CDR3 sequence (DNA): TGTGCCAGCAGCGTAGCGGCCCAGGACACTGAAGCTTTCTTT. The V and J genes are TRBV9 and TRBJ1-1; D ambiguous. V was trimmed by 0 bases and J by 3 bases, leaving 9 bases between them. CDR1 and CDR2 (germline): SGDLS, YYNGEE. The CDR3 extends over 14 amino acids. Full variable domain (outside the CDR3, taken from reference TRBV9 and TRBJ1-1): DSGVTQTPKHLITATGQRVTLRCSPRSGDLSVYWYQQSLDQGLQFLIQYYNGEERAKGNILERFSAQQFPDLHSELNLSSLELGDSALYFCASSVAAQDTEAFFGQGTRLTVV.

The V and J genes are TRBV29-1 and TRBJ2-3; D is possibly TRBD2 (5 bases). The CDR3 loop spans 14 amino acids. V lost 4 bases, J lost 2 bases, and 13 bases lay in between. The germline V gene encodes CDR1 SQVTM and CDR2 ANQGSEA. DNA for the CDR3: TGCAGCGTTGCTGAGGGCGCTATCACAGATACGCAGTATTTT. Translated, it gives CSVAEGAITDTQYF.

The chain joins TRBV5-4 to TRBJ1-1; D is perhaps TRBD1 (6 bases). The CDR3 loop spans 18 amino acids. The germline V and J ends were trimmed by 4 bases and 0 bases, with 22 bases remaining between them. CDR1 is SGHNT, CDR2 YYREEE, per germline (reference sequence). The CDR3 region has the DNA TGTGCCAGCAGCCTCCTTCTCGGGGGGCGCGTCATGAACACTGAAGCTTTCTTT. As protein: CASSLLLGGRVMNTEAFF.

The rearrangement joins TRBV3-1 to TRBJ1-4; tentative D call: TRBD1 (5 bases). Germline V lookup: CDR1 LGHDT, CDR2 YNNKEL (reference sequence). V gave up 4 bases and J gave up 3 bases, with 12 bases separating them. The length of the CDR3 is 15 residues. This CDR3 is CASSRNAGANEKLFF. The CDR3 DNA follows: TGTGCCAGCAGCCGAAATGCGGGGGCTAATGAAAAACTGTTTTTT.

The chain employs TRBV20-1 and TRBJ2-7; D may be TRBD2 (7 bases). CDR1 is DFQATT, CDR2 SNEGSKA, per germline (reference sequence). CDR3 length equals 13 residues. Trimming took 6 bases from V and 3 from J, leaving 15 bases between them. This chain's CDR3 is CSAGRGTNYEQYF. Here the CDR3 DNA reads TGCAGTGCGGGGAGGGGGACGAACTACGAGCAGTACTTC.